The present entry profiles one T cell receptor (beta chain) with its context. These data come from a study of blood T cell repertoires in COVID-19. Produced via immunoSEQ multiplex PCR; TCRdb's table is partial and in-frame only. The sample comprises around 60,000 clones, roughly 80% of which are singletons, and less than 6.5% rests with the top ten. CDR3 length equals 13 residues. Germline V gives CDR1 SGHRS, CDR2 YFSETQ. V dropped 4 bases and J dropped 6 bases, with 13 bases sitting between them. This receptor was taken from a man aged 70-80 years with acute or convalescent COVID-19. This sequence joins TRBV5-1 and TRBJ1-2; D is ambiguous. Sequenced input: peripheral blood. CDR3 loop: CASSMLGEDGYTF. The CDR3 bases are TGCGCCAGCAGCATGCTTGGGGAGGATGGCTACACCTTC.